Below, one TCR beta chain is given with its context. This entry comes from a study of cytomegalovirus exposure and HLA in healthy donors. About the study: Inside one of the first data releases sat roughly 80 million unique TCRs taken from HLA-typed donors.

In the PCR, 60 Vbeta and 13 Jbeta primers were used. Clones were sequenced by immunoSEQ multiplex PCR, and TCRdb holds only the in-frame ones, with some missing. The sample consists of about 140,000 clones, 73% of them appearing once. Sequencing was done on a sample of PBMCs. This receptor was taken from a woman in her 40s in good health and CMV-seronegative.

The CDR3 nucleotides read TGTGCCAGCAGTTCCGTTCTTACCCGAACTAGTAGCACTGAAGCTTTCTTT. It encodes CASSSVLTRTSSTEAFF. The chain uses TRBV27 and TRBJ1-1; D unclear. Looked up from germline, CDR1 is MNHEY and CDR2 is SMNVEV (reference sequence). This CDR3 has 17 residues. Trimming shortened V by 4 bases and J by 4 bases, and 22 bases separated the two germline ends.